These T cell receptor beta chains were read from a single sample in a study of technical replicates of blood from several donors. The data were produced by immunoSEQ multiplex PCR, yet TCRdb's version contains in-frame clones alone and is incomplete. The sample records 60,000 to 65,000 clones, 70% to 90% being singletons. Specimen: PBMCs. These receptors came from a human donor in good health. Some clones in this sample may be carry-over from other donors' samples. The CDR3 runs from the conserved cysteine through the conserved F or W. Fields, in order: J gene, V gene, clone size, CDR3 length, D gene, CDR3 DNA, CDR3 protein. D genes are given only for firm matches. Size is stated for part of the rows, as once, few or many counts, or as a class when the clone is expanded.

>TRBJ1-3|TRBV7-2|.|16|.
TGTGCCAGCACTTTCGACGGAGCTAGTGTTGGAAACACCATATATTTT
CASTFDGASVGNTIYF
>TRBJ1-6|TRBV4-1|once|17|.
TGCGCCAGCAGCCAAGTGCTTTCTGGCAGGGGTAATTCACCCCTCCACTTT
CASSQVLSGRGNSPLHF
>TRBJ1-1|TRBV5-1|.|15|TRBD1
TGCGCCAGCAGCACCGGACAGGGGGCGCACACTGAAGCTTTCTTT
CASSTGQGAHTEAFF
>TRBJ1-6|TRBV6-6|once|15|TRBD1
TGTGCCAGCAACTCCGGGACAGGGCTTAATTCACCCCTCCACTTT
CASNSGTGLNSPLHF
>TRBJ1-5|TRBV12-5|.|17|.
TGTGCTAGTGGTTTGGTTGTCGACAGGTTTAGCAATCAGCCCCAGCATTTT
CASGLVVDRFSNQPQHF
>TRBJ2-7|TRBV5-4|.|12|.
TGTGCCAGCAGCTTGGGGGAGACCGAGCAGTACTTC
CASSLGETEQYF
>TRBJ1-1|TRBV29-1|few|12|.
TGCAGCGTTGACGGGGAGGGCCCTGAAGCTTTCTTT
CSVDGEGPEAFF
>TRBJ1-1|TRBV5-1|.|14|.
TGCGCCAGCAGCTTGGAACACATGAACACTGAAGCTTTCTTT
CASSLEHMNTEAFF
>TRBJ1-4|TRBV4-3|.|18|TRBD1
TGCGCCAGCAGCCAAGAGGGACAGGGCCATTCAACTAATGAAAAACTGTTTTTT
CASSQEGQGHSTNEKLFF
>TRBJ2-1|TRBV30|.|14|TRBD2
TGTGCCTGGAGTGTTCTAGCGGGGCCCGGGGAGCAGTTCTTC
CAWSVLAGPGEQFF
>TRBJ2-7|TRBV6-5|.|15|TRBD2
TGTGCCAGCAGTCTTAGCGGGACCGGTAGCTACGAGCAGTACTTC
CASSLSGTGSYEQYF
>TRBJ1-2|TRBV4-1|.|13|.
TGCGCCAGCAGCCAAGACAGAGGCTATGGCTACACCTTC
CASSQDRGYGYTF
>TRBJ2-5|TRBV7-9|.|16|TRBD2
TGTGCCAGCAGCTTAGGGGTCGGGGGGGACCAAGAGACCCAGTACTTC
CASSLGVGGDQETQYF
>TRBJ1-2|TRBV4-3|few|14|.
TGCGCCAGCAGCCAAGACAAACAGGGCTATGGCTACACCTTC
CASSQDKQGYGYTF
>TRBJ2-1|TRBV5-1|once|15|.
TGCGCCAGCAGCTTGGAGTTCCGGTCCTACAATGAGCAGTTCTTC
CASSLEFRSYNEQFF
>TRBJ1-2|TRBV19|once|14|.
TGTGCCAGTAGTATCCGGACAAAGGGATACGGCTACACCTTC
CASSIRTKGYGYTF
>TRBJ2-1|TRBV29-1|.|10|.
TGCAGCGCCCAATACAATGAGCAGTTCTTC
CSAQYNEQFF
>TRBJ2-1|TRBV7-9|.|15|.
TGTGCCAGCAGCTTACGAGGTCCGATCAACAATGAGCAGTTCTTC
CASSLRGPINNEQFF
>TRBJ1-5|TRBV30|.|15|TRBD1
TGTGCCTGGAGTATGGGGACAGGCACCAATCAGCCCCAGCATTTT
CAWSMGTGTNQPQHF
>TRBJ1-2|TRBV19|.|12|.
TGTGCCAGTAGTGCCCGGGACCGCGGGGACACCTTC
CASSARDRGDTF
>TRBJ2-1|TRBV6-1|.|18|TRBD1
TGTGCCAGCAGTGACTTGAGACGGACAGGGAGCTCCTACAATGAGCAGTTCTTC
CASSDLRRTGSSYNEQFF
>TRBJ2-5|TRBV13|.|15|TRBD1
TGTGCCAGCAGCTTAGATACAGGGGGTAGGGAGACCCAGTACTTC
CASSLDTGGRETQYF
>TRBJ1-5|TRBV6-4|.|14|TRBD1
TGTGCCAGCACTCCCGGACAGGACCGGAGTCCCCAGCATTTT
CASTPGQDRSPQHF
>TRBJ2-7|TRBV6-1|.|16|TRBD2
TGTGCCAGCAGTGAAGCGCGGAGCGGGAGGGCGGTCGAGCAGTACTTC
CASSEARSGRAVEQYF
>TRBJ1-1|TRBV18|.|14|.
TGTGCCAGCTCACCGACGACGGGTAACACTGAAGCTTTCTTT
CASSPTTGNTEAFF
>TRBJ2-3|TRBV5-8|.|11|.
TGTGCCAGCAGCCAGTTCAATACGCAGTATTTT
CASSQFNTQYF
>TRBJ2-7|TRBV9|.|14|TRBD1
TGTGCCAGCAGCACCGGGACAGGCCCCTACGAGCAGTACTTC
CASSTGTGPYEQYF
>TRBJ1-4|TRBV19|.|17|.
TGTGCCAGTAGTCTTACTCCCGGGACAAGATGGGGCGAAAAACTGTTTTTT
CASSLTPGTRWGEKLFF
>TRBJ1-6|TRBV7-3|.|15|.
TGTGCCAGCAGCTTAATTGGGGGGGCAGATTCACCCCTCCACTTT
CASSLIGGADSPLHF
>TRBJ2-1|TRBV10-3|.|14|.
TGTGCCATCAGTGATAGGCGGGATCACAATGAGCAGTTCTTC
CAISDRRDHNEQFF
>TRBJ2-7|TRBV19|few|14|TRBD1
TGTGCCAGTAGTAGACAGGGGGAGAGGTACGAGCAGTACTTC
CASSRQGERYEQYF
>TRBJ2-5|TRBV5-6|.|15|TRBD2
TGTGCCAGCAGCATACTGTTAGCGGGAGCAGAGACCCAGTACTTC
CASSILLAGAETQYF
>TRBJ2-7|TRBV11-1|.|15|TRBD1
TGTGCCAGCAGCCTAACCCCCGGACAGGGATACGAGCAGTACTTC
CASSLTPGQGYEQYF
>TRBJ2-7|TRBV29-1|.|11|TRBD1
TGCAGCATCAGGACAGGACCCGAGCAGTACTTC
CSIRTGPEQYF
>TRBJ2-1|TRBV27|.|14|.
TGTGCCAGCAGTTTTCAGGGATACTACAATGAGCAGTTCTTC
CASSFQGYYNEQFF
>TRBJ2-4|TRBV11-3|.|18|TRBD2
TGTGCCAGCATCGTGACTAGCGGGACGCCTTTAGCCAAAAACATTCAGTACTTC
CASIVTSGTPLAKNIQYF
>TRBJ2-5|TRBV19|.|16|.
TGTGCCAGTAGTATACAACTGGGAGGGGGAGAAGAGACCCAGTACTTC
CASSIQLGGGEETQYF
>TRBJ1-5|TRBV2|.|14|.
TGTGCCAGCAGTGACAGGGGCCGATTGCAGCCCCAGCATTTT
CASSDRGRLQPQHF
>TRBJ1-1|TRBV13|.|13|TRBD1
TGTGCCAGCACCCACAGGGGTTTTGGTGAAGCTTTCTTT
CASTHRGFGEAFF
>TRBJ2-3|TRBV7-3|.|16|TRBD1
TGTGCCAGCAGCCGTGGGGCAGGGGGCATTACAGATACGCAGTATTTT
CASSRGAGGITDTQYF
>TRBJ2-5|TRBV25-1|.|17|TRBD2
TGTGCCAGCAGTGAAGGTATCAGCGGGAGTTCTGTAAAGACCCAGTACTTC
CASSEGISGSSVKTQYF